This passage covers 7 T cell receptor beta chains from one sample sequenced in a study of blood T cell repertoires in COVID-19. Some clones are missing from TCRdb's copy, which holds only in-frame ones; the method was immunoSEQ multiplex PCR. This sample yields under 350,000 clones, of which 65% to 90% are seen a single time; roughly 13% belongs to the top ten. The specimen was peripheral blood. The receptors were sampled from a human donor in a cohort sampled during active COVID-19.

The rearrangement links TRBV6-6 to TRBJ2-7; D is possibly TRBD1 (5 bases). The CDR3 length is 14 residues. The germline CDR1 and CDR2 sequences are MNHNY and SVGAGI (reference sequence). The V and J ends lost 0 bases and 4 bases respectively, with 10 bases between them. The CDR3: CASSYSQGSYEQYF. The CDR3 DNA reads TGTGCCAGCAGTTACTCGCAGGGTTCGTACGAGCAGTACTTC.

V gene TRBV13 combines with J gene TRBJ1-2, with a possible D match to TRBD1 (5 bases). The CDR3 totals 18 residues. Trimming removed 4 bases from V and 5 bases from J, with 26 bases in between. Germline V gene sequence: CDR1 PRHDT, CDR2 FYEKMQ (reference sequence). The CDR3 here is CASSSGGWGPPDLYGYTF. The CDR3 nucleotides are TGTGCCAGCAGCTCCGGGGGATGGGGCCCACCCGACCTTTATGGCTACACCTTC.

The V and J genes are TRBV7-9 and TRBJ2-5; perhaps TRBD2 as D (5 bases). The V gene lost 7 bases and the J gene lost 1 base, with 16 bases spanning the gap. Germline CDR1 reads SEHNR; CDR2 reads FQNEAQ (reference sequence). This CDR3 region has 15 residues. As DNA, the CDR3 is TGTGCCAGCACGAGTTGGGGAGATAGCCAAGAGACCCAGTACTTC. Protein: CASTSWGDSQETQYF.

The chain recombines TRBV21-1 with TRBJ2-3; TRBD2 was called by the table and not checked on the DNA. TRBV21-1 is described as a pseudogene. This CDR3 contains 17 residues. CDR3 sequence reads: CASSPDEREGREDTQYF. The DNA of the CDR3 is TGTGCCAGCAGCCCCGACGAGCGGGAGGGCCGGGAAGATACGCAGTATTTT.

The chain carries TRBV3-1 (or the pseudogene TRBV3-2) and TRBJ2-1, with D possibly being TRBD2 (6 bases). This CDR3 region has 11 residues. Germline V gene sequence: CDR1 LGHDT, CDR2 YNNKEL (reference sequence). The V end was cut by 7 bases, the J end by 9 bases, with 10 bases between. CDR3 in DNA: TGTGCCAGCACCCGGGGGACTGAGCAGTTCTTC. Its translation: CASTRGTEQFF.

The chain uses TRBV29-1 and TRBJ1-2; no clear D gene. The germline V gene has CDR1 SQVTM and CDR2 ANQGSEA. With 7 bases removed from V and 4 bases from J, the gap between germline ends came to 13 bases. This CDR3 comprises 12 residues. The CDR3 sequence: CSAPLSSYGYTF. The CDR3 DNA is TGCAGCGCTCCGCTAAGCTCCTATGGCTACACCTTC.

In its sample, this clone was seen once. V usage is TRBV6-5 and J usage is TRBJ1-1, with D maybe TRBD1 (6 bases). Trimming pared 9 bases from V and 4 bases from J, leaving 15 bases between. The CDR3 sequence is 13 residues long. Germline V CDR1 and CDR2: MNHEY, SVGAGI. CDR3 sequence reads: CASSQQGVTEAFF. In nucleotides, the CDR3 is TGTGCCAGTTCTCAACAGGGAGTCACTGAAGCTTTCTTT.